These 13 T cell receptor beta chains share one sample of origin, sequenced in a study of blood T cell repertoires in COVID-19. Method: immunoSEQ multiplex PCR; TCRdb's copy keeps in-frame clones and lacks some. Here the sample spans approximately 440,000 clones, less than 95% being singletons. The sequencing input was PBMCs or T cells enriched from blood (not recorded which). The source of these receptors is a man aged 18 to 30 who had recovered from COVID-19.

With respect to this clone: Other DNA variants within this sample encode the same CDR3. This chain connects TRBV12-3 or TRBV12-4 to TRBJ1-6; possible D gene TRBD1, 5 bases. The CDR3 runs 12 residues. V lost 5 bases, J lost 9 bases, and 8 bases lay in between. The CDR3 loop reads CASSPQGSPLHF. CDR3 sequence (DNA): TGTGCCAGCAGTCCGCAGGGTTCACCCCTCCACTTT.

The J gene is TRBJ1-1, the V gene TRBV6-5, with TRBD1 matching 7 bases. CDR1 MNHEY and CDR2 SVGAGI come from the germline V gene. The CDR3 is 13 residues long. With 11 bases clipped from V and 4 bases from J, the junction kept 10 bases outside the gene matches. The chain's CDR3 is CAVQGQKFTEAFF. The CDR3 DNA reads as TGTGCCGTCCAGGGACAGAAGTTCACTGAAGCTTTCTTT.

The chain uses TRBV30 and TRBJ2-1, with D unresolved. Germline V gives CDR1 GTSNPN, CDR2 SVGIG (reference sequence). This CDR3 is 11 amino acids long. Trimming removed 3 bases at V and 7 bases at J, with 7 bases between. The CDR3 bases are TGTGCCTGGAGAATCGGGAATGAGCAGTTCTTC. Translated: CAWRIGNEQFF.

Only one count was recorded for this clone. This chain uses TRBV5-1 with TRBJ1-4; a weak D match, TRBD1 (6 bases). CDR3 size: 14 residues. Trimming removed 2 bases from V and 6 bases from J, with 11 bases in between. The germline V gene encodes CDR1 SGHRS and CDR2 YFSETQ. This chain's CDR3 is CASSLTGLDEKLFF. CDR3 in DNA: TGCGCCAGCAGCTTAACAGGGCTGGATGAAAAACTGTTTTTT.

This chain connects TRBV7-2 to TRBJ2-1; a possible D gene is TRBD1 (6 bases). This CDR3 is built from 17 residues. Germline assignment: CDR1 SGHTA and CDR2 FQGNSA. Trimming removed 4 bases at V and 0 bases at J, with 16 bases between. The CDR3 reads CASSYSVTGSSYNEQFF. CDR3 coding DNA: TGTGCCAGCAGCTATTCCGTCACAGGGTCCTCCTACAATGAGCAGTTCTTC. Supplemented by reference TRBV7-2 and TRBJ2-1, the full variable domain reads GAGVSQSPSNKVTEKGKDVELRCDPISGHTALYWYRQSLGQGLEFLIYFQGNSAPDKSGLPSDRFSAERTGGSVSTLTIQRTQQEDSAVYLCASSYSVTGSSYNEQFFGPGTRLTVL.

V usage is TRBV5-5 and J usage is TRBJ1-3; D not certain. Trimming shortened V by 5 bases and J by 4 bases, and 16 bases separated the two germline ends. The CDR3 loop spans 15 amino acids. Germline V gives CDR1 SGHKS, CDR2 YYEKEE (reference sequence). The CDR3 sequence: CASSPPLVAGNTIYF. CDR3 DNA: TGTGCCAGCAGTCCCCCCCTAGTAGCGGGAAACACCATATATTTT.

Turning to this clone: The identical CDR3 is also encoded by other nucleotide sequences in the sample. This sequence joins TRBV5-1 and TRBJ1-6; 10 positions agree with TRBD1. This CDR3 region has 14 residues. Germline V gives CDR1 SGHRS, CDR2 YFSETQ. Germline trimming cut 4 bases from V and 7 bases from J; bases unmatched to any gene: 2. The CDR3 bases are TGCGCCAGCAGCAGGACAGGGGGGAATTCACCCCTCCACTTT. Translated: CASSRTGGNSPLHF.

The chain joins TRBV28 to TRBJ1-6; TRBD1 matches 9 bases. After removal of 6 bases from V and 7 bases from J, the junction contained 4 bases not matched to a gene. Germline-derived CDR1 and CDR2 are MDHEN and SYDVKM. This CDR3 has 14 residues. CDR3 region: CASRRDRANSPLHF. The CDR3 nucleotides are TGTGCCAGCAGACGGGACAGGGCAAATTCACCCCTCCACTTT.

J is TRBJ1-6 and V is TRBV7-6; D uncertain. The length of the CDR3 is 15 residues. V was clipped by 1 base and J by 7 bases, with 11 bases between them. Germline V gene sequence: CDR1 SGHVS, CDR2 FNYEAQ. The CDR3 is CASSLGRSGNSPLHF. The DNA for the CDR3 is TGTGCCAGCAGCTTAGGGCGGTCGGGGAATTCACCCCTCCACTTT.

The chain is built from TRBV9 and TRBJ2-1; 9 positions agree with TRBD1. The germline CDR1 and CDR2 sequences are SGDLS and YYNGEE. V gave up 3 bases and J gave up 9 bases; unmatched junction bases: 7. The CDR3 sequence is 14 residues long. The CDR3 protein is CASSAGTGWGEQFF. DNA for the CDR3: TGTGCCAGCAGCGCCGGGACAGGGTGGGGTGAGCAGTTCTTC. Full variable domain (remainder filled in from reference TRBV9 and TRBJ2-1): DSGVTQTPKHLITATGQRVTLRCSPRSGDLSVYWYQQSLDQGLQFLIQYYNGEERAKGNILERFSAQQFPDLHSELNLSSLELGDSALYFCASSAGTGWGEQFFGPGTRLTVL.

The chain is built from TRBV30 and TRBJ2-7; perhaps TRBD2 as D (5 bases). V lost 4 bases and J 0 bases, leaving 10 bases between the germline ends. The germline V gene encodes CDR1 GTSNPN and CDR2 SVGIG (reference sequence). CDR3 size: 13 residues. The CDR3 DNA follows: TGTGCCTGGACGCCGACTAACTCCTACGAGCAGTACTTC. This translates into CAWTPTNSYEQYF.

The chain recombines TRBV5-6 with TRBJ1-1, with 8 bases fitting TRBD1. The CDR3 covers 13 residues. Germline V lookup: CDR1 SGHDT, CDR2 YYEEEE. The J segment lost 3 bases and the V segment lost 5 bases, leaving 3 bases of the junction unmatched. This CDR3 reads CASSQTGDTEAFF. CDR3 DNA sequence: TGTGCCAGCAGTCAGACAGGGGACACTGAAGCTTTCTTT.

This clone occurred once. V gene TRBV11-2 combines with J gene TRBJ1-3; D uncertain. Germline values: CDR1 SGHAT, CDR2 FQNNGV. Trimming took 3 bases from V and 3 from J, leaving 3 bases between them. The CDR3 runs to 12 residues. The CDR3 loop is CASSFFGNTIYF. The CDR3 nucleotides read TGTGCCAGCAGCTTCTTTGGAAACACCATATATTTT. Based on the CDR3 plus reference TRBV11-2 and TRBJ1-3, the full variable domain is EAGVAQSPRYKIIEKRQSVAFWCNPISGHATLYWYQQILGQGPKLLIQFQNNGVVDDSQLPKDRFSAERLKGVDSTLKIQPAKLEDSAVYLCASSFFGNTIYFGEGSWLTVV.